The 18 T cell receptor beta chains given below trace back to one sample, sequenced in a study of OX40 agonist ivuxolimab in advanced cancers. The library was built by means of the immunoSEQ multiplex PCR assay. TCRdb obtained this table from immuneACCESS and retained in-frame rearrangements with V and J assigned. These tables miss some clones; where compared with another copy, unresolved V genes account for less than half of the shortfall, and the remainder is unexplained. Within this sample are roughly 80,000 clones, with 80% to 90% of them counted one time only. The biggest ten clones account for 1.5% to 2% of the sample. Sample: CD4+ or CD8+ T cells sorted from blood, taken in a trial of the OX40 agonist ivuxolimab. Receptor source: an adult with an advanced solid tumor such as melanoma, head and neck, liver or kidney cancer.

The V gene is TRBV5-1, the J gene TRBJ1-1; 10 bases agree with TRBD1. This CDR3 is 16 amino acids long. V was clipped by 4 bases and J by 1 base; unmatched bases: 7. Germline V gives CDR1 SGHRS, CDR2 YFSETQ. The CDR3 nucleotides read TGCGCCAGCAGCCCAGGAAGGACAGGGGGGAACACTGAAGCTTTCTTT. Amino acids: CASSPGRTGGNTEAFF.

The V and J genes are TRBV7-9 and TRBJ1-4, with a tentative D call TRBD1 (5 bases). Germline V gene data show CDR1 as SEHNR and CDR2 as FQNEAQ (reference sequence). The CDR3 consists of 15 residues. Trimming shortened V by 5 bases and J by 3 bases, and 13 bases separated the two germline ends. The CDR3 protein is CASSLRGEANEKLFF. The CDR3 DNA follows: TGTGCCAGCAGCCTCCGGGGGGAGGCTAATGAAAAACTGTTTTTT.

The chain carries TRBV2 and TRBJ2-1; 9 bases are shared with TRBD2. The germline V gene has CDR1 SNHLY and CDR2 FYNNEI. This CDR3 contains 16 residues. V shed 6 bases, J shed 6 bases, and the junction held 12 bases outside the gene matches. The CDR3 bases are TGTGCCAGCAGATTTTCGGGCGGGGGGGCCGGCAATGAGCAGTTCTTC. The encoded protein is CASRFSGGGAGNEQFF.

The CDR3 DNA is TGTGCCAGCGAAACCGGGGAGCTGTTTTTT. Translating gives CASETGELFF. The V and J genes are TRBV7-3 and TRBJ2-2; D is undetermined. V was trimmed by 8 bases and J by 5 bases, leaving 3 bases between them. This CDR3 spans 10 amino acids. Per the germline V gene, CDR1 is SGHTA and CDR2 is FQGTGA.

V is TRBV6-5 and J is TRBJ2-1; tentatively, D is TRBD2 (6 bases). The germline V and J ends were trimmed by 5 bases and 5 bases, with 10 bases remaining between them. This CDR3 comprises 13 residues. The V gene's germline CDR1 is MNHEY and CDR2 SVGAGI. This CDR3 is CASSRLADNEQFF. The CDR3 DNA follows: TGTGCCAGCAGTCGGTTAGCGGACAATGAGCAGTTCTTC.

CDR3 nucleotides: TGCGCCAGCAGCCACGCTACCAAGACCGGGACAGGGGGCTACGAGCAGTACTTC. Translated: CASSHATKTGTGGYEQYF. The V gene is TRBV4-3, the J gene TRBJ2-7, with TRBD1 matching 11 bases. Per the germline V gene, CDR1 is LGHNA and CDR2 is YSLEER. There are 18 residues in the CDR3. V gave up 3 bases and J gave up 3 bases; unmatched junction bases: 13.

The chain recombines TRBV5-4 with TRBJ2-6; D remains unclear. Germline values: CDR1 SGHNT, CDR2 YYREEE (reference sequence). The CDR3 sequence is 16 residues long. Trimming took 2 bases from V and 1 from J, leaving 10 bases between them. The CDR3 DNA is TGTGCCAGCAGCTTCATGGGGATTTCTGGGGCCAACGTCCTGACTTTC. Encoded protein: CASSFMGISGANVLTF.

The chain uses TRBV7-6 and TRBJ2-1, with D unclear. The V end lost 5 bases, the J end lost 5 bases, and 4 bases lay between the germline ends. The CDR3 runs 11 residues. Looked up from germline, CDR1 is SGHVS and CDR2 is FNYEAQ. In nucleotides, the CDR3 is TGTGCCAGCAGCCCCGACAATGAGCAGTTCTTC. Translation: CASSPDNEQFF. The full variable domain, its missing parts supplied by reference TRBV7-6 and TRBJ2-1, is GAGVSQSPRYKVTKRGQDVALRCDPISGHVSLYWYRQALGQGPEFLTYFNYEAQQDKSGLPNDRFSAERPEGSISTLTIQRTEQRDSAMYRCASSPDNEQFFGPGTRLTVL.

The rearrangement uses TRBV10-1 and TRBJ2-2, with D perhaps matching TRBD2 (6 bases). Germline CDR1 WNHNN, CDR2 SYGVQD (reference sequence). This CDR3 has 16 residues. Trimming took 4 bases from V and 0 from J, leaving 12 bases between them. The CDR3 reads CASSGSSVSNTGELFF. In DNA form, the CDR3 reads TGCGCCAGCAGTGGCTCTAGCGTCTCGAACACCGGGGAGCTGTTTTTT.

This rearrangement joins TRBV5-1 to TRBJ2-3, with a possible D match to TRBD2 (7 bases). This CDR3 region has 16 residues. Looked up from germline, CDR1 is SGHRS and CDR2 is YFSETQ. The ends were cut back, 4 bases at V and 2 bases at J, with 17 bases in the middle. The CDR3, as DNA: TGCGCCAGCAGCCCCGGAGTGGGGGGGGCCACAGATACGCAGTATTTT. Its translation: CASSPGVGGATDTQYF. Complete variable domain (other parts from reference TRBV5-1 and TRBJ2-3): KAGVTQTPRYLIKTRGQQVTLSCSPISGHRSVSWYQQTPGQGLQFLFEYFSETQRNKGNFPGRFSGRQFSNSRSEMNVSTLELGDSALYLCASSPGVGGATDTQYFGPGTRLTVL.

The chain uses TRBV11-2 and TRBJ1-3, with D possibly being TRBD1 (5 bases). Germline loops: CDR1 SGHAT, CDR2 FQNNGV. With 0 bases removed from V and 2 bases from J, the gap between germline ends came to 8 bases. This CDR3 has 15 amino acids. The DNA for the CDR3 is TGTGCCAGCAGCTTAGAACCCAGGGCTGGAAACACCATATATTTT. Its translation: CASSLEPRAGNTIYF.

This clone was seen once. The chain recombines TRBV11-2 with TRBJ2-1; 14 bases map to TRBD2. With 6 bases clipped from V and 7 bases from J, the junction kept 5 bases outside the gene matches. Germline CDR1 and CDR2: SGHAT and FQNNGV. This CDR3 spans 15 amino acids. CDR3 protein: CASRRGLAGVNEQFF. CDR3 DNA sequence: TGTGCCAGCAGGAGGGGACTAGCGGGGGTTAATGAGCAGTTCTTC.

The rearrangement joins TRBV7-2 to TRBJ2-5; D perhaps matches TRBD2 (6 bases). The CDR3 runs to 17 residues. CDR1 and CDR2 (germline): SGHTA, FQGNSA. Trimming removed 5 bases from V and 1 base from J, with 20 bases in between. This chain's CDR3 is CASSPRDSGWLQETQYF. DNA of the CDR3: TGTGCCAGCAGCCCCCGTGATAGCGGCTGGCTCCAAGAGACCCAGTACTTC.

The gene calls are TRBV28 and TRBJ1-5; D is possibly TRBD1 (5 bases). Germline-derived CDR1 and CDR2 are MDHEN and SYDVKM. Between the trimmed V and J ends, which lost 2 bases and 7 bases, there was a span of 9 bases. The length of the CDR3 is 13 residues. CDR3 sequence reads: CASSLGRGQPQHF. Here the CDR3 DNA reads TGTGCCAGCAGTTTAGGTAGGGGACAGCCCCAGCATTTT.

J is TRBJ2-7 and V is TRBV2, with TRBD2 identical over 7 bases. This CDR3 region has 11 residues. Germline CDR1 reads SNHLY; CDR2 reads FYNNEI. V gave up 8 bases and J gave up 3 bases; unmatched junction bases: 1. CDR3 region: CASGGDYEQYF. CDR3 sequence (DNA): TGTGCCAGCGGGGGGGACTACGAGCAGTACTTC.

The chain is built from TRBV4-2 and TRBJ2-5; 11 bases are a match to TRBD1. V shed 6 bases, J shed 1 base, and the junction held 4 bases outside the gene matches. The CDR3 runs 15 residues. Germline V CDR1 and CDR2: LGHNA, YNFKEQ. CDR3 sequence: CASRRDRGIQETQYF. CDR3 in DNA: TGTGCCAGCAGACGGGACAGGGGGATCCAAGAGACCCAGTACTTC.

The chain recombines TRBV5-8 with TRBJ2-2, with D maybe TRBD1 (6 bases). This CDR3 comprises 16 residues. Between the trimmed V and J ends, which lost 0 bases and 3 bases, there was a span of 12 bases. Germline V gene sequence: CDR1 SGHTS, CDR2 YDEGEE. This chain's CDR3 is CASSLVGKGDTGELFF. The CDR3 nucleotides are TGTGCCAGCAGCTTGGTCGGCAAGGGGGACACCGGGGAGCTGTTTTTT.

This rearrangement joins TRBV7-9 to TRBJ1-3; possible D gene TRBD1, 5 bases. Trimming cost V 5 bases and J 2 bases, with 13 bases left between them. The length of the CDR3 is 15 residues. Germline-derived CDR1 and CDR2 are SEHNR and FQNEAQ (reference sequence). The CDR3 bases are TGTGCCAGCAGCCCCCTGGGAGGGGCTGGAAACACCATATATTTT. As protein: CASSPLGGAGNTIYF.